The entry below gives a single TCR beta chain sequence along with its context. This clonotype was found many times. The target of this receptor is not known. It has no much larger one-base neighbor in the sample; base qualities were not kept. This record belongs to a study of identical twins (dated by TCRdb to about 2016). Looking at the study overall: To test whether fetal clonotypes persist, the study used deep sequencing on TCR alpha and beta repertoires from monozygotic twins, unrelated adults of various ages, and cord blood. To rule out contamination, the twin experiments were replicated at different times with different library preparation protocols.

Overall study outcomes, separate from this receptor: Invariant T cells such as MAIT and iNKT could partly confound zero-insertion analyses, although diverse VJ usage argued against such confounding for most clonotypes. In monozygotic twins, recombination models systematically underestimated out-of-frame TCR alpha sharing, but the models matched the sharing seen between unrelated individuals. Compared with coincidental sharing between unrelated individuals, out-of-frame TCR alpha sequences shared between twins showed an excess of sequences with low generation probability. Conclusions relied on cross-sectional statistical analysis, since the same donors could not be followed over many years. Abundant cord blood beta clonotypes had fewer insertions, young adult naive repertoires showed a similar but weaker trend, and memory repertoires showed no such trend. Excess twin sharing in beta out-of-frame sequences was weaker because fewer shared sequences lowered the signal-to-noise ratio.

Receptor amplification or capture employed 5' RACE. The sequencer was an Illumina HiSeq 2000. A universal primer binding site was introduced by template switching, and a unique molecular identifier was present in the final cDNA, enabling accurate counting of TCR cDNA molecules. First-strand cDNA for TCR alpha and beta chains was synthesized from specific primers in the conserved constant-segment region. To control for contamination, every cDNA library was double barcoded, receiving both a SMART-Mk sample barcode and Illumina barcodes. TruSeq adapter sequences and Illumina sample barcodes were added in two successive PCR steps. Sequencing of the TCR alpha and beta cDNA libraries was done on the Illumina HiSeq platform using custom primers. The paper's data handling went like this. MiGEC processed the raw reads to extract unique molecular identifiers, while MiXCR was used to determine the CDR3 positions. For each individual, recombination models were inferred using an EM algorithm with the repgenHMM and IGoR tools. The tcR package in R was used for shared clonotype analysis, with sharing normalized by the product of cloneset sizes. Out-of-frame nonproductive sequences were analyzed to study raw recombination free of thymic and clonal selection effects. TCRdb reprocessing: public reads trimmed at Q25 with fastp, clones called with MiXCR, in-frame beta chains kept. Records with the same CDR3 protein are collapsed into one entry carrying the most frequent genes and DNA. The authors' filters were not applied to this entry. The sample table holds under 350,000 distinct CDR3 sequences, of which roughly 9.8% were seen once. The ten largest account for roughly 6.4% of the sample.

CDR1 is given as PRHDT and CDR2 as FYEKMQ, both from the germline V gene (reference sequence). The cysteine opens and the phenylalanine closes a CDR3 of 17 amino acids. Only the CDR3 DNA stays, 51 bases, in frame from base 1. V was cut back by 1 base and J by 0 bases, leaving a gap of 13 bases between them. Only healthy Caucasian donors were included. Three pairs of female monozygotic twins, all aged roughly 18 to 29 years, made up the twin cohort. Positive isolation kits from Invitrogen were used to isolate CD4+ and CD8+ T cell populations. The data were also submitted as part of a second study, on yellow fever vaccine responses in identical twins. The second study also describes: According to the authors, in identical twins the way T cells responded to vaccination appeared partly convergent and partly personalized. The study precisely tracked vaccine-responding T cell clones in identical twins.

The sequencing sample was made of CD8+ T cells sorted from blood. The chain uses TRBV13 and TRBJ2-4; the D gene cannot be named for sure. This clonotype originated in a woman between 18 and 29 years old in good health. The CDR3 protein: CASSLAAGDLAKNIQYF. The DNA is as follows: TGTGCCAGCAGCTTAGCAGCAGGTGATCTAGCCAAAAACATTCAGTACTTC.